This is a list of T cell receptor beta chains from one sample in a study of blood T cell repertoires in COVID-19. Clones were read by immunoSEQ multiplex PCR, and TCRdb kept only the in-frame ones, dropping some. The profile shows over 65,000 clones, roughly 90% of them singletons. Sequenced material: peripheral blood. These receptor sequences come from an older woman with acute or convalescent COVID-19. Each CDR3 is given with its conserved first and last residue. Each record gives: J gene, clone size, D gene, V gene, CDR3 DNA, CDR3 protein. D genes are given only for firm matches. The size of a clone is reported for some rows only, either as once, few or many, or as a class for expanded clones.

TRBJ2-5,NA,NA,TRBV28,TGTGCCAGCAGTCGACGTGCTAGTTTCCAGTACTTC,CASSRRASFQYF
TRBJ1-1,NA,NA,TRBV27,TGTGCCAGCAGTTTATCGCAGGGTATAGGGAACACTGAAGCTTTCTTT,CASSLSQGIGNTEAFF
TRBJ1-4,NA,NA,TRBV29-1,TGCAGCGTTGAGGGAGACGAAAAGAATGAAAAACTGTTTTTT,CSVEGDEKNEKLFF
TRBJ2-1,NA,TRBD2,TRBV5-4,TGTGCCAGCAGCTTGGTCTCTGGACTAGCGGGGGGGCCGCAGTTCTTC,CASSLVSGLAGGPQFF
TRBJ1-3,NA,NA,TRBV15,TGTGCCACCAGCGGAAGACTTGGCTCTGGAAACACCATATATTTT,CATSGRLGSGNTIYF
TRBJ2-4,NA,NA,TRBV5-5,TGTGCCAGCAGGTTGAGCCCCAATGAACTTCAGTACTTC,CASRLSPNELQYF
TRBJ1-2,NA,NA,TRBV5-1,TGCGCCAGCAGCTTGGACAGAACTGACTATGGCTACACCTTC,CASSLDRTDYGYTF
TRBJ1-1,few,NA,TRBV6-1,TGTGCCAGCAGTGAAGCTATCAGGGATCCCACTGAAGCTTTCTTT,CASSEAIRDPTEAFF
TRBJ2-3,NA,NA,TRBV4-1,TGCGCCAGCAGCCATCTTGTGGGGGCAGGAGATACGCAGTATTTT,CASSHLVGAGDTQYF
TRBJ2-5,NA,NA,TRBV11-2,TGTGCCAGCAACCAACGGGGGACCCAAGAGACCCAGTACTTC,CASNQRGTQETQYF
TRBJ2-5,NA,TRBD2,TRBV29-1,TGCAGCGTTGCGGGCGGGGGAACCCCACCCTACTTC,CSVAGGGTPPYF
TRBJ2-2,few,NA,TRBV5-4,TGTGCCAGCAGCTTGTACGGCGGGGAGCTGTTTTTT,CASSLYGGELFF
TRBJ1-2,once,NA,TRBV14,TGTGCCAGCAGCCTCGCTAACTATGGCTACACCTTC,CASSLANYGYTF
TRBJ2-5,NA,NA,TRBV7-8,TGTGCCAGCAGCTCCTTAGCGGAGGAGACCCAGTACTTC,CASSSLAEETQYF
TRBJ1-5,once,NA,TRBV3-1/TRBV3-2,TGTGCCAGCAGCCAAGGCGGAACAGGCTATCAGCCCCAGCATTTT,CASSQGGTGYQPQHF
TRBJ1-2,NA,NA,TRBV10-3,TGTGCCATCAGACACGCGGACAAGGATGGCTACACCTTC,CAIRHADKDGYTF
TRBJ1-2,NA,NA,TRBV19,TGTGCCAGTAGTATACAGGGAGGCGGCTACACCTTC,CASSIQGGGYTF
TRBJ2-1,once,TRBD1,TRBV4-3,TGCGCCAGCAGCCAAGATGGTCCGGGACAGGGGACCAATGAGCAGTTCTTC,CASSQDGPGQGTNEQFF
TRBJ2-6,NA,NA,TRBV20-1,TGCAGTGCTAGTCATCTCACAGAGATTTTATTCTCTGGGGCCAACGTCCTGACTTTC,CSASHLTEILFSGANVLTF
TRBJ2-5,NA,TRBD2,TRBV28,TGTGCCAGCAGTTTTAGAGCGGGGGTACAAGAGACCCAGTACTTC,CASSFRAGVQETQYF
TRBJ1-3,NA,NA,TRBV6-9,TGTGCCAGCAGTTATCCAGGGCCAAACACCATATATTTT,CASSYPGPNTIYF
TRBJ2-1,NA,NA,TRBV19,TGTGCCAGTAGTCAGACGCTAGGTGGTGAGCAGTTCTTC,CASSQTLGGEQFF
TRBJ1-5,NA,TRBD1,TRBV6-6,TGTGCCAGCACCAGGGGGCGAGGGGGCAATCAGCCCCAGCATTTT,CASTRGRGGNQPQHF
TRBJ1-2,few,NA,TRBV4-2,TGTGCCAGCAGCCAACCGGATGACAGTCTGTACTATGGCTACACCTTC,CASSQPDDSLYYGYTF
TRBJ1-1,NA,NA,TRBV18,TGTGCCAGCTCACCGCAGGGTTTGAACACTGAAGCTTTCTTT,CASSPQGLNTEAFF
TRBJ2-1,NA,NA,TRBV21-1,TGTGCCAGCAGCCCCGAGGGGGATAGCTTAGATGAGCAGTTCTTC,CASSPEGDSLDEQFF
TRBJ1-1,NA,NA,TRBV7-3,TGTGCCAGCAGCTCACAGGGGAACACTGAAGCTTTCTTT,CASSSQGNTEAFF
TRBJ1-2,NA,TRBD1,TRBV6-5,TGTGCCAGCAGAATCGGACAGGCTAACTATGGCTACACCTTC,CASRIGQANYGYTF
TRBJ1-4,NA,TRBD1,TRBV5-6,TGTGCCAGCAGCCGAAGAGGGACAGCTAATGAAAAACTGTTTTTT,CASSRRGTANEKLFF
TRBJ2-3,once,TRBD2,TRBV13,TGTGCCAGCAGCCGGAGGTTACTAGCGGGGGACTCGTTAGATACGCAGTATTTT,CASSRRLLAGDSLDTQYF
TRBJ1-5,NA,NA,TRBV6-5,TGTGCCAGCATTCGGCAGGGCAATCAGCCCCAGCATTTT,CASIRQGNQPQHF
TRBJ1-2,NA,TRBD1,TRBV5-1,TGCGCCAGCAGCTTGACAGGGGCGGGCTATGGCTACACCTTC,CASSLTGAGYGYTF
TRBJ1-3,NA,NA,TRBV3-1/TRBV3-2,TGTGCCAGCAGCCAAGGAGGGACTGGAAACACCATATATTTT,CASSQGGTGNTIYF
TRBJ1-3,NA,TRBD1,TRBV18,TGTGCCAGCTCTGGACAGGGGCGGTCTGGAAACACCATATATTTT,CASSGQGRSGNTIYF
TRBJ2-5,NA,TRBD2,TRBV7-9,TGTGCCAGCAGCTCCGGACTAGCGGCTCAAGAGACCCAGTACTTC,CASSSGLAAQETQYF
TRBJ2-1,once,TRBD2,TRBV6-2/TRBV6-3,TGTGCCAGCAGTTACACCCTGAATGCGGGGGTACACAATGAGCAGTTCTTC,CASSYTLNAGVHNEQFF
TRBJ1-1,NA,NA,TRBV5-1,TGCGCCAGCAGCTGGGGGGACTCGGGAGGAACTGAAGCTTTCTTT,CASSWGDSGGTEAFF
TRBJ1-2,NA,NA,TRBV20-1,TGCAGTGCGCCTGGACTAGGGGGCTACACCTTC,CSAPGLGGYTF
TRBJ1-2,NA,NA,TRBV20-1,TGCAGTGCTAGAGCGGGGGGCTACACCTTC,CSARAGGYTF
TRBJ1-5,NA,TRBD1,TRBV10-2,TGCGCCAGCCGACAGGGGAACCAGCCCCAGCATTTT,CASRQGNQPQHF
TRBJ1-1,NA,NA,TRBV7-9,TGTGCCAGCAGGAGGCCTCCGGGGAGCACTGAAGCTTTCTTT,CASRRPPGSTEAFF
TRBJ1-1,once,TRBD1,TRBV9,TGTGCCAGCAGCCGGACAGGGGGCGCGACTGAAGCTTTCTTT,CASSRTGGATEAFF
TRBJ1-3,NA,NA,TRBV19,TGTGCCAGTAGTTCCCCCTTCTCTGGAAACACCATATATTTT,CASSSPFSGNTIYF
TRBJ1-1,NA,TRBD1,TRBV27,TGTGCCAGCAGTTTGGGGACAGGCAGTTTTGAAGCTTTCTTT,CASSLGTGSFEAFF